This T cell receptor (beta chain) was observed in a study of blood T cells in healthy people across ages. For the second PCR, which ran for about 6 to 11 cycles, a sample-barcoded 5' primer and a J-beta primer mix were used. TCRdb itself ran the 5' RACE reads through MiXCR, one entry per CDR3 protein. This table has 1.5 million to 2 million distinct CDR3 sequences, roughly 50% appearing once. The CDR3 is made up of 17 amino acids. CDR1 and CDR2 from the germline V gene are SGHTA and FQGNSA. Losses at the gene ends were 5 bases for V and 2 bases for J; bases not matched to a gene: 13. Material for sequencing was blood. V is TRBV7-2 and J is TRBJ2-5; TRBD2 matches 8 bases. This sequence originates from a woman in her thirties or forties in good health. The CDR3 protein is CASSPGLVRPPQETQYF. For the CDR3, the DNA is TGTGCCAGCAGCCCGGGACTAGTTAGGCCCCCTCAAGAGACCCAGTACTTC. The full variable domain, completed using reference TRBV7-2 and TRBJ2-5, is GAGVSQSPSNKVTEKGKDVELRCDPISGHTALYWYRQSLGQGLEFLIYFQGNSAPDKSGLPSDRFSAERTGGSVSTLTIQRTQQEDSAVYLCASSPGLVRPPQETQYFGPGTRLLVL.